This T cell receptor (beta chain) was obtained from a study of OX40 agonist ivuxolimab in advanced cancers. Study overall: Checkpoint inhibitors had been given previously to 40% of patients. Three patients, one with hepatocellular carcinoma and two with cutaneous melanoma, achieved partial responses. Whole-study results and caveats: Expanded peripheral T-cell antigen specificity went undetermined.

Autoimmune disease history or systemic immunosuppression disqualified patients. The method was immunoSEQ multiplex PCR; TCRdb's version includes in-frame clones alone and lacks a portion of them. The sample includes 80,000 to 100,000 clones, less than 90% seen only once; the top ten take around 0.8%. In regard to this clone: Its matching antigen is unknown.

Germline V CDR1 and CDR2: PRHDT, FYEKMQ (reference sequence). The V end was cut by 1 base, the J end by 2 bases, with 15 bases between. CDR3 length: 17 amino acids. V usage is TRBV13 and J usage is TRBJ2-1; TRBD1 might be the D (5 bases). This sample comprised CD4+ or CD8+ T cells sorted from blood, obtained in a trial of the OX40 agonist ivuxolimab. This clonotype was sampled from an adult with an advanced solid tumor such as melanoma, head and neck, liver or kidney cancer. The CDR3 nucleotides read TGTGCCAGCAGCTTAGAGCCTCCGGACAAGGCCTACAATGAGCAGTTCTTC. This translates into CASSLEPPDKAYNEQFF.